The 25 T cell receptor beta chains below were found in one sample sequenced in a study of shared clonotypes between healthy human individuals. Data came from immunoSEQ multiplex PCR; TCRdb stores just in-frame clones and leaves some out. In the table there are about 2.1 million clones, around 93% of which are singletons. Only CD45RO-negative cells positively selected for CCR7 counted as naive CD8 cells, so terminally differentiated effector memory CD45RA+ cells were excluded. Sample: naive CD8+ T cells from PBMCs. The receptors come from a man aged 18 to 30 in good health. Some clones in this sample may be carry-over from other donors' samples.

This clone is a singleton in its sample. The chain has TRBV28 and TRBJ2-5; D remains ambiguous. V dropped 1 base and J dropped 2 bases, with 8 bases sitting between them. The germline V gene has CDR1 MDHEN and CDR2 SYDVKM. The CDR3 consists of 14 residues. Here the CDR3 reads CASSLLTVQETQYF. The CDR3 nucleotides read TGTGCCAGCAGTTTATTAACCGTTCAAGAGACCCAGTACTTC. The complete variable domain, with remaining parts taken from reference TRBV28 and TRBJ2-5, reads DVKVTQSSRYLVKRTGEKVFLECVQDMDHENMFWYRQDPGLGLRLIYFSYDVKMKEKGDIPEGYSVSREKKERFSLILESASTNQTSMYLCASSLLTVQETQYFGPGTRLLVL.

The chain has TRBV5-4 and TRBJ2-2, with D maybe TRBD2 (6 bases). This CDR3 comprises 14 residues. Germline V gene lookup returns CDR1 SGHNT and CDR2 YYREEE (reference sequence). The V and J ends lost 2 bases and 5 bases respectively, with 10 bases between them. The CDR3 reads CASSLTGRTGELFF. The CDR3 nucleotides read TGTGCCAGCAGCTTAACGGGGAGGACCGGGGAGCTGTTTTTT. The complete variable domain, with remaining parts taken from reference TRBV5-4 and TRBJ2-2, reads ETGVTQSPTHLIKTRGQQVTLRCSSQSGHNTVSWYQQALGQGPQFIFQYYREEENGRGNFPPRFSGLQFPNYSSELNVNALELDDSALYLCASSLTGRTGELFFGEGSRLTVL.

The CDR3 region is CASSGRGQGGRVSTEAFF. The CDR3 nucleotides are TGTGCCAGCAGCGGACGGGGTCAGGGGGGTAGGGTGAGTACTGAAGCTTTCTTT. V usage is TRBV7-9 and J usage is TRBJ1-1; 7 bases map to TRBD1. V was pared by 5 bases and J by 5 bases, with 20 bases of the junction left unmatched. Germline CDR1 reads SEHNR; CDR2 reads FQNEAQ (reference sequence). This CDR3 spans 18 amino acids. Using reference TRBV7-9 and TRBJ1-1 for the parts outside the CDR3, the full variable domain is DTGVSQNPRHKITKRGQNVTFRCDPISEHNRLYWYRQTLGQGPEFLTYFQNEAQLEKSRLLSDRFSAERPKGSFSTLEIQRTEQGDSAMYLCASSGRGQGGRVSTEAFFGQGTRLTVV.

The V and J genes are TRBV9 and TRBJ1-2; possible D gene TRBD1, 6 bases. Deletions cut 3 bases from V and 0 bases from J, with 12 bases between. In germline, CDR1 is SGDLS, CDR2 YYNGEE. The length of the CDR3 is 15 residues. The CDR3 DNA follows: TGTGCCAGCAGCGAAGGGGGGGCCCCTAACTATGGCTACACCTTC. This encodes CASSEGGAPNYGYTF.

The chain's CDR3 is CAIRQGAGELFF. In nucleotides, the CDR3 is TGTGCCATCAGACAGGGGGCCGGGGAGCTGTTTTTT. V usage is TRBV10-3 and J usage is TRBJ2-2; 8 nucleotides line up with TRBD1. This CDR3 has 12 amino acids. With 6 bases clipped from V and 6 bases from J, the junction kept 0 bases outside the gene matches. Germline V gene data show CDR1 as ENHRY and CDR2 as SYGVKD.

The DNA of the CDR3 is TGTGCCATCAGTGACGGTCTAGCCCACGAGCAGTACTTC. This sequence encodes CAISDGLAHEQYF. V is TRBV10-3 and J is TRBJ2-7; the D gene is possibly TRBD2 (5 bases). V lost 3 bases to trimming and J lost 5 bases, with 11 bases between them. Germline CDR1 ENHRY, CDR2 SYGVKD. The CDR3 has 13 amino acids.

The chain combines TRBV7-9 with TRBJ2-7; a possible D gene is TRBD1 (6 bases). The CDR3 length is 14 residues. The V gene lost 5 bases and the J gene lost 3 bases, with 14 bases spanning the gap. Germline CDR1 is SEHNR and CDR2 is FQNEAQ (reference sequence). CDR3 sequence: CASSPTDRHYEQYF. In nucleotides, the CDR3 is TGTGCCAGCAGCCCAACAGACAGGCACTACGAGCAGTACTTC.

The rearrangement uses TRBV9 and TRBJ1-1, with D possibly being TRBD1 (6 bases). Germline values: CDR1 SGDLS, CDR2 YYNGEE. Trimming pared 0 bases from V and 4 bases from J, leaving 19 bases between. This CDR3 has 17 amino acids. Here the CDR3 DNA reads TGTGCCAGCAGCGTAGATGGGGTGGTGGGAGGGGGCACTGAAGCTTTCTTT. Its translation is CASSVDGVVGGGTEAFF.

The V call is TRBV4-1, the J call TRBJ2-7; no clear D gene. The CDR3 loop spans 17 amino acids. Germline V lookup: CDR1 MGHRA, CDR2 YSYEKL. Trimming left V 4 bases short and J 0 bases short, with 19 bases between. The CDR3: CASSLKYGITSSYEQYF. The CDR3 bases are TGCGCCAGCAGCCTCAAGTATGGGATCACGAGCTCCTACGAGCAGTACTTC.

The V gene is TRBV7-8, the J gene TRBJ2-7, with TRBD2 identical over 9 bases. The CDR3 is 16 residues long. The junction had 5 bases not matched to a gene; V was cut back by 2 bases and J by 0 bases. Germline CDR1 reads SGHVS; CDR2 reads FQNEAQ. CDR3 loop: CASSLFASGASYEQYF. In DNA, the CDR3 is TGTGCCAGCAGCTTATTCGCTAGCGGGGCCTCCTACGAGCAGTACTTC.

This clone was detected only once. The V gene is TRBV7-9, the J gene TRBJ2-7; 10 bases are a match to TRBD1. The V and J ends lost 4 bases and 0 bases, in that order; junction bases with no gene match: 12. Germline CDR1 and CDR2: SEHNR and FQNEAQ (reference sequence). The CDR3 sequence is 18 residues long. The CDR3 loop reads CASSSPDRGPGSSYEQYF. CDR3 DNA sequence: TGTGCCAGCAGCTCTCCAGACAGGGGGCCTGGGAGCTCCTACGAGCAGTACTTC.

The V call is TRBV7-6, the J call TRBJ1-5, with 11 bases matching TRBD1. With V trimmed by 5 bases and J by 5 bases, 5 bases remained unmatched. Germline loops: CDR1 SGHVS, CDR2 FNYEAQ. The CDR3 runs to 15 residues. For the CDR3, the DNA is TGTGCCAGCAGCCCTGGGACAGGGGGTTATCAGCCCCAGCATTTT. Amino acid sequence: CASSPGTGGYQPQHF.

This chain joins TRBV11-2 and TRBJ2-1; possibly TRBD2 for D (6 bases). With 4 bases removed from V and 3 bases from J, the gap between germline ends came to 10 bases. Looked up from germline, CDR1 is SGHAT and CDR2 is FQNNGV. The CDR3 is 14 amino acids. The CDR3 here is CASSSLAFYNEQFF. The CDR3 DNA is TGTGCCAGCAGCTCCCTAGCGTTCTACAATGAGCAGTTCTTC.

This chain links TRBV27 with TRBJ2-1; D tentatively reads TRBD1 or TRBD2 (5 bases each). Trimming shortened V by 6 bases and J by 6 bases, and 18 bases separated the two germline ends. Germline lookup yields CDR1 MNHEY and CDR2 SMNVEV (reference sequence). The CDR3 is made up of 15 amino acids. This chain's CDR3 is CASRLGGNGGNEQFF. DNA of the CDR3: TGTGCCAGCAGACTAGGCGGAAATGGGGGCAATGAGCAGTTCTTC.

This clone appeared a single time. The genes are TRBV28 and TRBJ1-1, with D maybe TRBD1 (5 bases). Germline CDR1 MDHEN, CDR2 SYDVKM. V lost 6 bases, J lost 6 bases, and 20 bases lay in between. This CDR3 spans 15 amino acids. The CDR3 bases are TGTGCCAGCAGGTTGTCCTTCAAGGGGCACCCTGAAGCTTTCTTT. It codes for CASRLSFKGHPEAFF.

As to this clone: Other DNA variants within this sample encode the same CDR3. The chain joins TRBV5-1 to TRBJ2-7; weak D call: TRBD1 (6 bases). CDR3 length: 13 amino acids. The germline V gene encodes CDR1 SGHRS and CDR2 YFSETQ. Trimming stripped 3 bases from V and 1 base from J, with 8 bases between. CDR3 sequence (DNA): TGCGCCAGCAGCTCTGGACAGTCCTACGAGCAGTACTTC. It translates to CASSSGQSYEQYF.

The rearrangement uses TRBV29-1 and TRBJ2-5, with D perhaps given as TRBD1 or TRBD2 (5 bases each). CDR3 length: 13 residues. Germline CDR1 SQVTM, CDR2 ANQGSEA. The V end was cut by 2 bases, the J end by 5 bases, with 12 bases between. The CDR3: CSVEWGFGETQYF. Here the CDR3 DNA reads TGCAGCGTTGAATGGGGGTTTGGGGAGACCCAGTACTTC.

The CDR3 nucleotides read TGTGCCAGCAGCTTTGGGGCATATGAGCAGTTCTTC. This translates into CASSFGAYEQFF. V is TRBV7-9 and J is TRBJ2-1; the D gene is possibly TRBD1 (5 bases). Germline-derived CDR1 and CDR2 are SEHNR and FQNEAQ (reference sequence). V was trimmed by 3 bases and J by 8 bases, leaving 8 bases between them. This CDR3 has 12 residues. The variable domain in full, with the rest retrieved from reference TRBV7-9 and TRBJ2-1, is DTGVSQNPRHKITKRGQNVTFRCDPISEHNRLYWYRQTLGQGPEFLTYFQNEAQLEKSRLLSDRFSAERPKGSFSTLEIQRTEQGDSAMYLCASSFGAYEQFFGPGTRLTVL.

This clone was picked up one time. The V and J genes are TRBV14 and TRBJ2-1, with D unclear. From germline, CDR1 is SGHDN and CDR2 FVKESK. This CDR3 comprises 12 residues. V was trimmed by 5 bases and J by 10 bases, leaving 12 bases between them. The CDR3: CASSLTVSEQFF. CDR3 DNA sequence: TGTGCCAGCAGCTTGACGGTAAGCGAGCAGTTCTTC.

This sequence joins TRBV27 and TRBJ2-7; D uncertain. The CDR3 has 16 residues. Germline lookup yields CDR1 MNHEY and CDR2 SMNVEV (reference sequence). V lost 6 bases to trimming and J lost 4 bases, with 22 bases between them. The CDR3 nucleotides read TGTGCCAGCAGACACTCCCTCGGATCCGCCCATTACGAGCAGTACTTC. It encodes CASRHSLGSAHYEQYF.

This clone was recorded once. J is TRBJ2-3 and V is TRBV4-1; 9 nucleotides align to TRBD2. Germline CDR1 and CDR2: MGHRA and YSYEKL. V was clipped by 0 bases and J by 5 bases; unmatched bases: 12. This CDR3 is 18 amino acids long. The CDR3 spells CASSQEIGLAGNVDTQYF. CDR3 sequence (DNA): TGCGCCAGCAGCCAAGAAATAGGTCTAGCGGGAAACGTAGATACGCAGTATTTT.

This chain connects TRBV7-7 to TRBJ2-1; D not certain. The CDR3 sequence is 14 residues long. CDR1 SSHAT and CDR2 FNYEAQ come from the germline V gene (reference sequence). Trimming removed 5 bases from V and 9 bases from J, with 17 bases in between. Here the CDR3 reads CASSPDGPEGEQFF. The DNA for the CDR3 is TGTGCCAGCAGCCCAGACGGACCCGAAGGTGAGCAGTTCTTC.

The gene calls are TRBV14 and TRBJ1-1; D unresolved. Germline CDR1 is SGHDN and CDR2 is FVKESK. Trimming took off 2 bases at V and 5 bases at J, with 12 bases between the two ends. The CDR3 is 14 residues long. The CDR3 DNA sequence: TGTGCCAGCAGCCAATGGGGAGGAGGGACTGAAGCTTTCTTT. Its protein product is CASSQWGGGTEAFF.

This sequence joins TRBV11-2 and TRBJ2-1, with 8 bases matching TRBD2. The germline gives CDR1 SGHAT, CDR2 FQNNGV. J was trimmed by 6 bases and V by 2 bases; bases with no gene match: 9. The CDR3 extends over 16 amino acids. CDR3 protein: CASSLSSGRGANEQFF. The CDR3 DNA is TGTGCCAGCAGCTTATCAAGCGGGAGAGGGGCCAATGAGCAGTTCTTC.

The rearrangement links TRBV10-3 to TRBJ1-4; perhaps TRBD1 as D (6 bases). V was pared by 0 bases and J by 5 bases, with 13 bases between. Germline V gene data show CDR1 as ENHRY and CDR2 as SYGVKD. There are 16 residues in the CDR3. The CDR3 nucleotides are TGTGCCATCAGTGAGTCGACGGGGGCACTGAATGAAAAACTGTTTTTT. This sequence encodes CAISESTGALNEKLFF.